This T cell receptor beta chain is drawn from a study of metastatic and nonmetastatic thyroid tumors. Patients underwent thyroid surgery, and none had received any treatment before it. Using MiXCR, TCRdb re-called clones from the PCR reads. The table shows 31,000 or so clones, with around 15% occurring only once. This clone was observed at least ten times. This CDR3 has 14 residues. CDR1 is MNHNS and CDR2 is SASEGT in the germline V gene. Germline trimming cut 6 bases from V and 6 bases from J; bases unmatched to any gene: 10. The sequence came from a female donor with papillary thyroid cancer or a benign thyroid nodule (not recorded which). Some clones in this sample may be carry-over from other donors' samples. The V gene is TRBV6-1, the J gene TRBJ1-1; 7 bases are a match to TRBD1. Material for sequencing was blood. This chain's CDR3 is CASREKQGRAEAFF. DNA for the CDR3: TGTGCCAGCAGAGAAAAACAGGGGCGGGCTGAAGCTTTCTTT.